Below are 32 T cell receptor beta chains sequenced from a single sample in a study of blood T cell repertoires in COVID-19. Using immunoSEQ multiplex PCR, the repertoire was profiled, and TCRdb retains in-frame clones only, with some absent. The sample has more than 200,000 clones, around 83% seen once; the top ten hold 8.2%. Sequencing input: peripheral blood. These receptors were collected from a woman aged 80 or over with COVID-19, enrolled during active disease.

This sequence joins TRBV7-2 and TRBJ1-6; 7 nucleotides line up with TRBD1. Per germline, CDR1 SGHTA and CDR2 FQGNSA. The CDR3 extends over 15 amino acids. Trimming at V came to 1 base and at J to 6 bases, leaving 3 bases not matched to a gene. The CDR3 nucleotides are TGTGCCAGCAGCTTAGACAGGGGCGGTAATTCACCCCTCCACTTT. This encodes CASSLDRGGNSPLHF.

The chain combines TRBV15 with TRBJ1-3; the D gene is possibly TRBD1 (5 bases). V was clipped by 4 bases and J by 3 bases, with 10 bases between them. Germline CDR1 and CDR2: LNHNV and YYDKDF (reference sequence). The CDR3 length is 14 residues. In DNA form, the CDR3 reads TGTGCCACCAGCACCGACAGAGATGGAAACACCATATATTTT. It encodes CATSTDRDGNTIYF.

The CDR3 DNA follows: TGTGCCAGCAGTTACCAGGGGGACTTAGCCAAAAACATTCAGTACTTC. Translating it yields CASSYQGDLAKNIQYF. The chain recombines TRBV6-6 with TRBJ2-4, with TRBD1 as a possible D gene (7 bases). The CDR3 runs to 16 residues. Trimming removed 2 bases from V and 0 bases from J, with 11 bases in between. CDR1 and CDR2 from the germline V gene are MNHNY and SVGAGI (reference sequence).

This chain joins TRBV11-2 and TRBJ2-2, with a tentative D call TRBD2 (5 bases). The V end lost 5 bases, the J end lost 8 bases, and 9 bases lay between the germline ends. CDR1 is SGHAT and CDR2 is FQNNGV in the germline V gene. The CDR3 covers 12 residues. The CDR3 sequence: CASSPRDGELFF. CDR3 in DNA: TGTGCCAGCAGCCCCCGGGATGGGGAGCTGTTTTTT.

The chain employs TRBV6-2 or TRBV6-3 and TRBJ1-4, with D unclear. The length of the CDR3 is 15 residues. The ends were cut back, 5 bases at V and 8 bases at J, with 18 bases in the middle. Germline CDR1 is MNHEY and CDR2 is SVGEGT. DNA for the CDR3: TGTGCCAGCAGTACCCGGGATACATCCAAAGAAAAACTGTTTTTT. Translated: CASSTRDTSKEKLFF.

This rearrangement joins TRBV12-2 to TRBJ2-7; the table's D call TRBD2 went unverified against the DNA. TRBV12-2 is a documented pseudogene. This CDR3 has 14 residues. CDR3 DNA sequence: TGTGCAAGTCGCCTCCCGACTAGCGGCTACGAGCAGTACTTC. Its translation is CASRLPTSGYEQYF.

This clone was seen once. This sequence joins TRBV24-1 and TRBJ2-2, with D hard to call. Germline assignment: CDR1 KGHDR and CDR2 SFDVKD. V lost 4 bases and J 9 bases, leaving 11 bases between the germline ends. This CDR3 has 13 amino acids. The CDR3 reads CATSDELGRELFF. In nucleotides, the CDR3 is TGTGCCACCAGTGACGAGCTGGGCCGGGAGCTGTTTTTT.

The chain couples TRBV9 to TRBJ1-2; 8 bases line up with TRBD1. Germline CDR1 and CDR2: SGDLS and YYNGEE. V lost 5 bases to trimming and J lost 5 bases; unmatched junction nucleotides: 14. The CDR3 has 16 residues. CDR3 protein: CASRSSGRGLWYGYTF. The CDR3 region has the DNA TGTGCCAGCAGATCTTCGGGCAGGGGGCTTTGGTATGGCTACACCTTC.

The chain combines TRBV4-2 with TRBJ2-2; 14 bases fit TRBD2. The J segment lost 5 bases and the V segment lost 5 bases, leaving 4 bases of the junction unmatched. Per germline, CDR1 LGHNA and CDR2 YNFKEQ. This CDR3 is 16 amino acids long. CDR3: CASSGGLAGGTGELFF. DNA for the CDR3: TGTGCCAGCAGCGGAGGACTAGCGGGAGGTACCGGGGAGCTGTTTTTT.

The chain combines TRBV6-2 or TRBV6-3 with TRBJ2-5; TRBD1 matches 8 bases. CDR1 and CDR2 (germline): MNHEY, SVGEGT. The CDR3 spans 16 residues. J lost 2 bases, V lost 1 base, and 6 bases had no gene match. The CDR3 DNA follows: TGTGCCAGCAGTTACTTCCGGGACAGGCTTCAAGAGACCCAGTACTTC. It yields the protein CASSYFRDRLQETQYF.

This rearrangement joins TRBV4-1 to TRBJ2-7; 9 bases are a match to TRBD2. Trimming removed 3 bases from V and 3 bases from J; junction bases left unmatched: 12. Germline loops: CDR1 MGHRA, CDR2 YSYEKL. The CDR3 is 17 amino acids. For the CDR3, the DNA is TGCGCCAGCAGCCAGGCGATCTTAGCGGGAGTAAGCTACGAGCAGTACTTC. This codes for CASSQAILAGVSYEQYF.

CDR3 sequence: CASSSGSGSTNIQYF. CDR3 DNA: TGTGCCAGCAGCTCCGGAAGCGGGAGTACGAACATTCAGTACTTC. The J gene is TRBJ2-4, the V gene TRBV9, with TRBD2 matching 8 bases. J was trimmed by 7 bases and V by 4 bases; bases with no gene match: 10. The CDR3 spans 15 residues. Germline CDR1 reads SGDLS; CDR2 reads YYNGEE.

This clone was seen a single time. The chain is built from TRBV6-5 and TRBJ2-7; D is perhaps TRBD1 (5 bases). Trimming stripped 7 bases from V and 4 bases from J, with 17 bases between. CDR3 length: 14 amino acids. CDR1 and CDR2 (germline): MNHEY, SVGAGI. CDR3 region: CASKSLSGMYEQYF. DNA for the CDR3: TGTGCCAGCAAATCTCTCTCAGGGATGTACGAGCAGTACTTC.

CDR3 loop: CASSPPRLAGSGEQFF. CDR3 DNA sequence: TGTGCCAGCTCACCACCGCGACTAGCGGGAAGCGGTGAGCAGTTCTTC. The chain links TRBV18 to TRBJ2-1, with 11 bases lining up with TRBD2. CDR3 size: 16 residues. The germline gives CDR1 KGHSH, CDR2 LQKENI. Trimming at V came to 0 bases and at J to 9 bases, leaving 7 bases not matched to a gene.

The chain is built from TRBV28 and TRBJ1-2, with D possibly matching TRBD1 (5 bases). CDR1 MDHEN and CDR2 SYDVKM come from the germline V gene. This CDR3 has 13 amino acids. The V end lost 7 bases, the J end lost 4 bases, and 13 bases lay between the germline ends. The CDR3 loop is CASTLGHPYGYTF. CDR3 in DNA: TGTGCCAGCACCTTGGGGCACCCCTATGGCTACACCTTC.

The V and J genes are TRBV7-3 and TRBJ2-7, with D unresolved. Germline V lookup: CDR1 SGHTA, CDR2 FQGTGA. The CDR3 extends over 14 amino acids. V gave up 5 bases and J gave up 6 bases, with 17 bases separating them. The CDR3 DNA reads as TGTGCCAGCAGCCCCCGTCTAGGTTCGGGCGAGCAGTACTTC. Translated: CASSPRLGSGEQYF.

This clone came up once. This rearrangement joins TRBV19 to TRBJ2-1, with D possibly being TRBD1 (7 bases). Between the trimmed V and J ends, which lost 7 bases and 15 bases, there was a span of 31 bases. The CDR3 is made up of 16 amino acids. CDR1 LNHDA and CDR2 SQIVND come from the germline V gene (reference sequence). Here the CDR3 DNA reads TGTGCCAGTAACCAACCGGGAGACAGGGCCCGAAGTTTTCGGTTCTTC. Its protein product is CASNQPGDRARSFRFF.

This rearrangement joins TRBV28 to TRBJ2-4; possible D gene TRBD1, 7 bases. The CDR3 is made up of 17 amino acids. Germline values: CDR1 MDHEN, CDR2 SYDVKM. V was trimmed by 2 bases and J by 4 bases, leaving 18 bases between them. CDR3 amino acids: CASSLGGQGGQKNIQYF. In DNA, the CDR3 is TGTGCCAGCAGTTTAGGGGGGCAGGGGGGCCAAAAAAACATTCAGTACTTC.

Points on this clone: Within the sample, other DNA sequences also encode this same CDR3. The chain carries TRBV19 and TRBJ1-1; no clear D. The ends were cut back, 1 base at V and 1 base at J, with 4 bases in the middle. This CDR3 has 13 residues. Germline CDR1 LNHDA, CDR2 SQIVND (reference sequence). For the CDR3, the DNA is TGTGCCAGTAGTATAGTGAGGAACACTGAAGCTTTCTTT. Encoded protein: CASSIVRNTEAFF. The entire variable domain, with the rest obtained from reference TRBV19 and TRBJ1-1, is as follows: DGGITQSPKYLFRKEGQNVTLSCEQNLNHDAMYWYRQDPGQGLRLIYYSQIVNDFQKGDIAEGYSVSREKKESFPLTVTSAQKNPTAFYLCASSIVRNTEAFFGQGTRLTVV.

The chain is built from TRBV5-4 and TRBJ1-2; 10 nucleotides line up with TRBD1. The CDR3 runs to 14 residues. Germline assignment: CDR1 SGHNT and CDR2 YYREEE (reference sequence). V shed 2 bases, J shed 5 bases, and the junction held 3 bases outside the gene matches. CDR3 sequence: CASSLEGQGYGYTF. The CDR3 coding sequence is TGTGCCAGCAGCTTAGAGGGACAGGGGTATGGCTACACCTTC.

V is TRBV5-1 and J is TRBJ2-7, with TRBD2 as a possible D gene (6 bases). The CDR3 length is 15 residues. Per germline, CDR1 SGHRS and CDR2 YFSETQ. V lost 4 bases to trimming and J lost 3 bases, with 17 bases between them. The CDR3 region is CASSRGTFRVYEQYF. CDR3 DNA sequence: TGCGCCAGCAGCCGGGGGACTTTTAGGGTCTACGAGCAGTACTTC.

The rearrangement joins TRBV5-6 to TRBJ2-1; 9 bases match TRBD1. V shed 4 bases and J 8 bases; nucleotides not matched to a gene: 13. Looked up from germline, CDR1 is SGHDT and CDR2 is YYEEEE. CDR3 length equals 16 residues. CDR3 DNA: TGTGCCAGCAGCGATGTCACCCGGGACAGGGTCGATGAGCAGTTCTTC. The encoded protein is CASSDVTRDRVDEQFF.

The chain is built from TRBV7-2 and TRBJ2-5; tentative D call: TRBD1 (6 bases). There are 13 residues in the CDR3. Between the trimmed V and J ends, which lost 6 bases and 2 bases, there was a span of 10 bases. Germline V gene sequence: CDR1 SGHTA, CDR2 FQGNSA. The CDR3 loop is CASSRGLQETQYF. CDR3 bases: TGTGCCAGCAGTAGGGGGTTACAAGAGACCCAGTACTTC.

The gene calls are TRBV7-6 and TRBJ2-2; 10 positions agree with TRBD1. Germline CDR1 reads SGHVS; CDR2 reads FNYEAQ. V lost 0 bases, J lost 5 bases, and 6 bases stayed unmatched. The CDR3 runs 17 residues. The CDR3 spells CASSLARGQGFTGELFF. CDR3 coding DNA: TGTGCCAGCAGCTTAGCGAGGGGACAGGGGTTTACCGGGGAGCTGTTTTTT.

J is TRBJ2-2 and V is TRBV6-5; TRBD1 aligns across 9 bases. V shed 4 bases, J shed 4 bases, and the junction held 1 base outside the gene matches. The CDR3 runs 14 residues. CDR1 is MNHEY and CDR2 is SVGAGI in the germline V gene. The CDR3 is CASSLDRGTGELFF. CDR3 DNA sequence: TGTGCCAGCAGTTTGGACAGGGGCACCGGGGAGCTGTTTTTT.

The J gene is TRBJ2-5, the V gene TRBV10-1; TRBD2 matches 12 bases. Germline V lookup: CDR1 WNHNN, CDR2 SYGVQD (reference sequence). This CDR3 is 19 amino acids long. V trimming: 5 bases; J trimming: 3 bases; junction bases outside the gene matches: 16. Here the CDR3 reads CASSPRTSGTGGEKETQYF. The CDR3 DNA is TGCGCCAGCAGTCCCCGGACTAGCGGGACGGGAGGGGAGAAAGAGACCCAGTACTTC.

The chain joins TRBV19 to TRBJ2-3, with 7 bases aligning to TRBD1. Germline V gene sequence: CDR1 LNHDA, CDR2 SQIVND (reference sequence). With V trimmed by 7 bases and J by 2 bases, 3 bases remained unmatched. The CDR3 has 13 residues. The CDR3 nucleotides read TGTGCCAGTACGACAGGGATCACAGATACGCAGTATTTT. Its protein product is CASTTGITDTQYF.

The rearrangement links TRBV5-1 to TRBJ1-3, with 7 nucleotides matching TRBD1. Germline values: CDR1 SGHRS, CDR2 YFSETQ. After removal of 4 bases from V and 8 bases from J, the junction contained 9 bases not matched to a gene. This CDR3 is 14 amino acids long. CDR3 DNA sequence: TGCGCCAGCAGCACAGGACAGGCGGGGTACACCATATATTTT. Its translation is CASSTGQAGYTIYF. The whole variable domain, filled in from reference TRBV5-1 and TRBJ1-3, reads KAGVTQTPRYLIKTRGQQVTLSCSPISGHRSVSWYQQTPGQGLQFLFEYFSETQRNKGNFPGRFSGRQFSNSRSEMNVSTLELGDSALYLCASSTGQAGYTIYFGEGSWLTVV.

This chain uses TRBV6-5 with TRBJ2-1, with 9 bases that match TRBD1. Germline values: CDR1 MNHEY, CDR2 SVGAGI. J lost 4 bases, V lost 7 bases, and 8 bases had no gene match. This CDR3 has 15 amino acids. The CDR3 DNA follows: TGTGCCAGCACCGAGGGACAGGGAAGATACAATGAGCAGTTCTTC. Its protein product is CASTEGQGRYNEQFF.

This chain connects TRBV2 to TRBJ2-1; 7 positions match TRBD1. The CDR3 has 15 amino acids. Germline V gene lookup returns CDR1 SNHLY and CDR2 FYNNEI. J was trimmed by 6 bases and V by 7 bases; bases with no gene match: 12. CDR3 nucleotides: TGTGCCAGCAAGTCTACAGGGGATCGAGGCAATGAGCAGTTCTTC. This sequence encodes CASKSTGDRGNEQFF.

The gene calls are TRBV19 and TRBJ2-6; TRBD1 is a possible D gene (6 bases). The V and J ends lost 5 bases and 0 bases respectively, with 14 bases between them. In germline, CDR1 is LNHDA, CDR2 SQIVND (reference sequence). This CDR3 contains 17 residues. The CDR3 sequence is CASSPGHGSSGANVLTF. DNA for the CDR3: TGTGCCAGTAGTCCGGGACATGGGAGCTCTGGGGCCAACGTCCTGACTTTC.

This clone has a single count. This sequence joins TRBV19 and TRBJ1-1; D is possibly TRBD1 (6 bases). The CDR3 has 14 amino acids. Trimming took 8 bases from V and 2 from J, leaving 15 bases between them. Germline V lookup: CDR1 LNHDA, CDR2 SQIVND (reference sequence). The CDR3 spells CASAALRGNTEAFF. The CDR3 region has the DNA TGTGCCAGTGCGGCGCTCAGGGGTAACACTGAAGCTTTCTTT. The full variable domain, completed using reference TRBV19 and TRBJ1-1, is DGGITQSPKYLFRKEGQNVTLSCEQNLNHDAMYWYRQDPGQGLRLIYYSQIVNDFQKGDIAEGYSVSREKKESFPLTVTSAQKNPTAFYLCASAALRGNTEAFFGQGTRLTVV.